The TCR beta chain described here comes from a study of identifying expanded T cells in peripheral blood. Only in-frame clones appear in the TCRdb table, and some are missing; sequencing was by immunoSEQ multiplex PCR. Of roughly 96,000 clones in the sample, 88% were seen once. The source of this sequence is a person aged 18 to 70 in good health. Sequenced material: blood.

The DNA of the CDR3 is TGTGCCAGCAGCTTGGAACGGCTAGCGGGAGGCGAGCAGTACTTC. Protein: CASSLERLAGGEQYF. V is TRBV5-8 and J is TRBJ2-7, with 11 bases matching TRBD2. The V segment lost 0 bases and the J segment 6 bases; nucleotides outside the gene matches: 5. Looked up from germline, CDR1 is SGHTS and CDR2 is YDEGEE. The CDR3 length is 15 residues.